The sequence of this TCR beta chain was determined in a study of patients with pleural tuberculosis. V was trimmed by 6 bases and J by 2 bases, leaving 4 bases between them. The CDR3 loop spans 11 amino acids. Germline loops: CDR1 MNHEY, CDR2 SVGEGT. This clonotype was observed at least ten times. A much larger clone sits a single nucleotide away, making a read error possible. TCRdb re-derived calls from the reads in MiXCR, one entry per CDR3 protein. This table holds about 50,000 distinct CDR3 sequences, about 7.9% found once. The chain couples TRBV6-2 or TRBV6-3 to TRBJ1-1, with no clear D. The sequence was obtained from a human donor with pleural tuberculosis. The CDR3 nucleotides read TGTGCCAGCAGATTTAACACTGAAGCTTTCTTT. Translated, it gives CASRFNTEAFF.